This passage covers 18 T cell receptor beta chains from one sample sequenced in a study of CD8 T cells in ankylosing spondylitis. Study-wide results and limits: Blood from ankylosing spondylitis patients appeared to carry a characteristic roughly eight-variant TCR beta motif.

One entry per CDR3 protein results from TCRdb running MiXCR on the 5' RACE reads. The table lists around 890,000 distinct CDR3 sequences, roughly 10% of them singletons. The antigens for these receptors are not known. The sample consisted of blood, either unsorted or a sorted T cell fraction (not recorded which). The receptors shown here come from a male donor with ankylosing spondylitis.

This clonotype was picked up a small number of times. This chain joins TRBV7-3 and TRBJ1-1; 8 bases match TRBD1. The junction had 10 bases not matched to a gene; V was cut back by 5 bases and J by 5 bases. The germline gives CDR1 SGHTA, CDR2 FQGTGA. This CDR3 contains 15 residues. The CDR3, as DNA: TGTGCCAGCAGCCCCGACAGGGGAATGGGGACTGAAGCTTTCTTT. Its translation is CASSPDRGMGTEAFF.

This clonotype was detected ten times or more. V usage is TRBV20-1 and J usage is TRBJ1-4; 9 nucleotides line up with TRBD1. Germline trimming cut 5 bases from V and 9 bases from J; bases unmatched to any gene: 7. This CDR3 contains 13 residues. Germline CDR1 is DFQATT and CDR2 is SNEGSKA (reference sequence). CDR3 bases: TGCAGTGCTTTCGACAGGGGGAGGAAAAAACTGTTTTTT. The encoded protein is CSAFDRGRKKLFF.

This clonotype was seen at least ten times. CDR3 sequence reads: CSARPSGRYGTDTQYF. DNA for the CDR3: TGCAGTGCTAGACCCTCGGGGAGGTACGGCACAGATACGCAGTATTTT. The genes are TRBV20-1 and TRBJ2-3; D is perhaps TRBD2 (6 bases). Between the trimmed V and J ends, which lost 2 bases and 1 base, there was a span of 16 bases. Germline V gene data show CDR1 as DFQATT and CDR2 as SNEGSKA (reference sequence). The CDR3 runs 16 residues.

This clonotype has a handful of counts. This chain joins TRBV3-1 and TRBJ2-7; D gene ambiguous. The CDR3 has 14 residues. Germline V CDR1 and CDR2: LGHDT, YNNKEL (reference sequence). The V end was cut by 4 bases, the J end by 2 bases, with 12 bases between. Here the CDR3 DNA reads TGTGCCAGCAGCCCCTATCAAGGACCCTACGAGCAGTACTTC. Translation: CASSPYQGPYEQYF.

A few counts support this clonotype. This chain links TRBV20-1 with TRBJ2-3, with TRBD2 matching 12 bases. V was clipped by 6 bases and J by 4 bases; unmatched bases: 14. Germline V gene sequence: CDR1 DFQATT, CDR2 SNEGSKA (reference sequence). The length of the CDR3 is 17 residues. This CDR3 is CSAHRRASGRAPDTQYF. The CDR3 bases are TGCAGTGCCCATAGGAGGGCTAGCGGGAGGGCCCCAGATACGCAGTATTTT.

Points on this clonotype: A read error may produce the germline difference seen at one junction end. The chain uses TRBV4-3 and TRBJ2-3, with TRBD1 identical over 7 bases. The length of the CDR3 is 15 residues. Germline assignment: CDR1 LGHNA and CDR2 YSLEER. The CDR3 DNA reads TGCGCCAGCAGCCAAACCAGGGGGAGCACAGGTACGCAGTATTTT. It is translated as CASSQTRGSTGTQYF.

In DNA form, the CDR3 reads TGCGCCAGCAGCCAAGCAGGGTCCTTAGCTAACTATGGCTACACCTTC. Its translation is CASSQAGSLANYGYTF. The V gene is TRBV4-3, the J gene TRBJ1-2; D possibly corresponds to TRBD1 (5 bases). In germline, CDR1 is LGHNA, CDR2 YSLEER. The CDR3 length is 16 residues. The germline V and J ends were trimmed by 1 base and 0 bases, with 12 bases remaining between them.

The rearrangement joins TRBV3-1 to TRBJ2-3; 7 bases are shared with TRBD1. This CDR3 has 14 residues. Germline V gives CDR1 LGHDT, CDR2 YNNKEL (reference sequence). V lost 0 bases to trimming and J lost 3 bases; unmatched junction nucleotides: 0. The CDR3: CASSQEQGTDTQYF. The CDR3 nucleotides read TGTGCCAGCAGCCAAGAACAGGGGACAGATACGCAGTATTTT.

This clonotype was detected only a few times. Written as DNA, the CDR3 is TGTGCCAGCTCACCCCGACAGACGCTTGAAGCTTTCTTT. Translation gives CASSPRQTLEAFF. This sequence joins TRBV18 and TRBJ1-1; possible D gene TRBD1, 5 bases. Germline V CDR1 and CDR2: KGHSH, LQKENI. Trimming shortened V by 3 bases and J by 7 bases, and 12 bases separated the two germline ends. The CDR3 has 13 amino acids.

Only a few counts were recorded for this clonotype. The chain uses TRBV7-2 and TRBJ2-3; D uncertain. Germline V gene lookup returns CDR1 SGHTA and CDR2 FQGNSA. V gave up 4 bases and J gave up 0 bases, with 8 bases separating them. The CDR3 loop spans 14 amino acids. CDR3 protein: CASSSRHSTDTQYF. The DNA of the CDR3 is TGTGCCAGCAGCTCCAGGCATAGCACAGATACGCAGTATTTT.

This chain joins TRBV15 and TRBJ1-3; no definite D call. Trimming removed 1 base at V and 0 bases at J, with 10 bases between. The CDR3 sequence is 16 residues long. The germline V gene encodes CDR1 LNHNV and CDR2 YYDKDF (reference sequence). CDR3 in amino acids: CATSRVEDFSGNTIYF. The CDR3 DNA sequence: TGTGCCACCAGCAGAGTGGAAGATTTCTCTGGAAACACCATATATTTT.

This rearrangement joins TRBV20-1 to TRBJ1-6; 8 bases are a match to TRBD1. The germline V gene encodes CDR1 DFQATT and CDR2 SNEGSKA (reference sequence). Trimming took 5 bases from V and 1 from J; bases not matched to a gene: 1. The CDR3 loop spans 14 amino acids. The CDR3 sequence is CSAGQGSYNSPLHF. The CDR3 nucleotides read TGCAGTGCTGGACAGGGTTCCTATAATTCACCCCTCCACTTT.

The rearrangement links TRBV29-1 to TRBJ1-1; possible D gene TRBD1, 6 bases. Trimming removed 4 bases at V and 6 bases at J, with 12 bases between. The CDR3 runs 12 residues. The germline CDR1 and CDR2 sequences are SQVTM and ANQGSEA. The CDR3 sequence: CSVGWGQSEAFF. For the CDR3, the DNA is TGCAGCGTTGGTTGGGGGCAGTCTGAAGCTTTCTTT.

This clonotype was recorded at least ten times. The chain carries TRBV5-1 and TRBJ2-1; 9 positions match TRBD2. After removal of 1 base from V and 6 bases from J, the junction contained 11 bases not matched to a gene. The germline V gene encodes CDR1 SGHRS and CDR2 YFSETQ. The CDR3 is made up of 17 amino acids. For the CDR3, the DNA is TGCGCCAGCAGCTTGCTCATGGGCGGGAGGGCCGGCAATGAGCAGTTCTTC. It encodes CASSLLMGGRAGNEQFF.

This clonotype has just a few counts. The chain combines TRBV20-1 with TRBJ2-3; the D is unclear. V lost 3 bases to trimming and J lost 0 bases, with 10 bases between them. CDR1 DFQATT and CDR2 SNEGSKA come from the germline V gene (reference sequence). This CDR3 comprises 14 residues. The CDR3 bases are TGCAGTGCTAGCGGGCAGCTTAGCACAGATACGCAGTATTTT. Amino acid sequence: CSASGQLSTDTQYF.

The chain couples TRBV28 to TRBJ2-5; D possibly corresponds to TRBD2 (5 bases). The CDR3 consists of 12 residues. Germline V gene data show CDR1 as MDHEN and CDR2 as SYDVKM. With 9 bases removed from V and 7 bases from J, the gap between germline ends came to 15 bases. The CDR3 here is CASKTREWTQYF. DNA for the CDR3: TGTGCCAGTAAAACACGGGAATGGACCCAGTACTTC. Variable domain in full (rest from reference TRBV28 and TRBJ2-5): DVKVTQSSRYLVKRTGEKVFLECVQDMDHENMFWYRQDPGLGLRLIYFSYDVKMKEKGDIPEGYSVSREKKERFSLILESASTNQTSMYLCASKTREWTQYFGPGTRLLVL.

This clonotype came up a few times. The chain combines TRBV4-3 with TRBJ2-7, with D unresolved. Trimming stripped 0 bases from V and 2 bases from J, with 11 bases between. Germline-derived CDR1 and CDR2 are LGHNA and YSLEER. The CDR3 has 15 amino acids. This CDR3 reads CASSQDSMATYEQYF. CDR3 DNA: TGCGCCAGCAGCCAAGATTCGATGGCAACCTACGAGCAGTACTTC.

This clonotype came up a few times. This chain links TRBV12-2 with TRBJ2-5; TRBD2, the table's D call, was not compared with the DNA. TRBV12-2 is a documented pseudogene. This CDR3 is 18 amino acids long. In DNA form, the CDR3 reads TGTGCAAGTCGCTTAGGACACGAGACTAGCGTTCTACAAGAGACCCAGTACTTC. Translated, it gives CASRLGHETSVLQETQYF.